This T cell receptor beta chain was profiled in a study of tumor-infiltrating lymphocytes in primary liver carcinoma. Overall study results and limits: For tumor-adjacent and tumor-blood pairs, overlap was less than that seen for tumor region pairs.

Comments on this clonotype: Its antigen remains unknown. Since the CDR3 does not end with the conserved phenylalanine or tryptophan, this likely comes from a read error.

cDNA specific to TCR beta was made from 500 ng of total RNA, with a constant-region primer employed for priming. Nested multiplex PCR, run for three rounds with slightly modified ARM-PCR, yielded TCR beta libraries. The two initial PCR rounds, roughly 10 cycles each, used TRBV1-TRBV30 forward and C-beta reverse primers. TCRdb recomputed calls from the multiplex PCR reads with MiXCR, one row per CDR3 protein. Seen here are 110,000 or so distinct CDR3 sequences, about four fifths observed once, and the top ten hold 15% to 25%. Scientists recovered RNA and DNA together from approximately 20-30 mg of unsorted bulk tissue. HBV chronically infected the treatment-naive patients. The CDR3 loop spans 14 amino acids.

The chain is built from TRBV12-3 or TRBV12-4 and TRBJ2-5, with 7 bases that match TRBD1. Sequenced: liver tumor tissue from sampling region 3. The sample's subset: tumor region T3, left-lateral pole. This sequence was found in a middle-aged man with primary liver carcinoma and hepatitis B virus infection. The CDR3 sequence is CVSAQGQSQEIQYI. CDR3 coding DNA: TGTGTCAGCGCTCAGGGACAGTCCCAAGAGATCCAGTACATC.